Listed below are T cell receptor beta chains from one sample, sequenced in a study of beta chain features in type 1 diabetes. Sequencing used immunoSEQ multiplex PCR; TCRdb keeps in-frame clones, though not all of them. The repertoire holds over 40,000 clones, with roughly 50% as singletons. Material for sequencing was stem cell memory CD4+ T cells from blood. These receptor sequences come from a woman younger than 45 in good health. CDR3s include the opening cysteine and the closing phenylalanine or tryptophan. A D gene is named only where the DNA matches it firmly. Size is stated for part of the rows, as once, few or many counts, or as a class when the clone is expanded.

>-|-|TRBV9|TRBJ2-3
TGTGCCAGCAGCTCCGGACAACGGAGGGTGAGCGTCACTAGCACAGATACGCAGTATTTT
CASSSGQRRVSVTSTDTQYF
>-|-|TRBV5-8|TRBJ2-3
TGTGCCAGCAGCTTAGAACTAAGCACAGATACGCAGTATTTT
CASSLELSTDTQYF
>-|TRBD2|TRBV7-3|TRBJ2-3
TGTGCCAGCAGCTTAACCGGGACTAGCAGCACAGATACGCAGTATTTT
CASSLTGTSSTDTQYF
>-|-|TRBV7-9|TRBJ1-1
TGTGCCAGCAGCTTTACCCAGGACACTGAAGCTTTCTTT
CASSFTQDTEAFF
>-|-|TRBV7-2|TRBJ2-7
TGTGCCAGCAGCTTAACGCGGCCAGCGGGTCCGGTCGAGCAGTACTTC
CASSLTRPAGPVEQYF
>-|-|TRBV28|TRBJ2-5
TGTGCCAGCACCCCCGGTGACAACCAAGAGACCCAGTACTTC
CASTPGDNQETQYF
>few|-|TRBV4-2|TRBJ1-1
TGTGCCAGCAGCCAAGGAGGTCTGAACACTGAAGCTTTCTTT
CASSQGGLNTEAFF
>few|TRBD1|TRBV7-9|TRBJ1-1
TGTGCCAGCAGCTCCTCCGGACAGGGGAACACTGAAGCTTTCTTT
CASSSSGQGNTEAFF
>-|-|TRBV7-3|TRBJ2-6
TGTGCCAGCAGCAGGGAGATCTCTGGGGCCAACGTCCTGACTTTC
CASSREISGANVLTF
>-|-|TRBV28|TRBJ2-5
TGTGCCAGCAGGGCGGTAGGGAGTCGCAAGACCCAGTACTTC
CASRAVGSRKTQYF
>-|TRBD2|TRBV6-4|TRBJ2-1
TGTGCCAGCAGTGGTTCGTGGACTAGCGCGTACAATGAGCAGTTCTTC
CASSGSWTSAYNEQFF
>few|-|TRBV5-1|TRBJ2-4
TGCGCCAGCAGCTTGGAATCCGGGGTGAACATTCAGTACTTC
CASSLESGVNIQYF
>-|TRBD2|TRBV15|TRBJ2-5
TGTGCCACCAGCAGACTAGCGGGATATTGGGGGGAAGAGACCCAGTACTTC
CATSRLAGYWGEETQYF
>-|TRBD1|TRBV5-1|TRBJ2-6
TGCGCCAGCAGTTCTCAGACAGGGGTGCTCTCTGGGGCCAACGTCCTGACTTTC
CASSSQTGVLSGANVLTF
>-|-|TRBV2|TRBJ2-7
TGTGCCAGCAAATCAACCCTCCTAGCCGAGCAGTACTTC
CASKSTLLAEQYF
>-|-|TRBV27|TRBJ1-1
TGTGCCAGCAGTATCGGAGGGCCCGGTAGTACTGAAGCTTTCTTT
CASSIGGPGSTEAFF
>-|TRBD1|TRBV30|TRBJ2-7
TGTGCCTGGAGTCCGGGACAGACCTACGAGCAGTACTTC
CAWSPGQTYEQYF
>-|TRBD2|TRBV7-2|TRBJ2-7
TGTGCCAGCTTGCAGGGCGGGAGCGTTGACGAGCAGTACTTC
CASLQGGSVDEQYF
>-|-|TRBV28|TRBJ1-4
TGTGCCAGCAGTTTCGCCAGGGGAGTCACTGAAAAACTGTTTTTT
CASSFARGVTEKLFF
>-|-|TRBV7-6|TRBJ2-5
TGTGCCAGCAGCTTAGGAGGGATCTACCAAGAGACCCAGTACTTC
CASSLGGIYQETQYF